This T cell receptor (beta chain) was identified in a study of neoadjuvant anti-PD-1 for oral cavity cancer. Background on the study: Patients without progression received a fourth nivolumab dose around day 43, then surgical resection on days 50-56. Study-level findings and limits: Non-responders to neoadjuvant nivolumab had significantly more clonal PBMC T cells than responders.

Using immunoSEQ multiplex PCR, the repertoire was profiled, and TCRdb retains in-frame clones only, with some absent. The sample has about 7,800 clones, roughly 69% seen once; the top ten hold 2.5% to 3.5%. For this clone: Antigen: not known.

CDR3 size: 14 residues. Trimming removed 5 bases from V and 2 bases from J; junction bases left unmatched: 2. Germline V gene sequence: CDR1 MNHNS, CDR2 SASEGT. Time point noted: after neoadjuvant nivolumab, at surgical resection. Patients were newly diagnosed with stage II-IVA oral cavity squamous cell carcinoma without prior systemic or radiation treatment. This material consisted of PBMCs, taken after nivolumab (anti-PD-1) treatment. The sequence was obtained from a person aged 35-79 years with oral cavity squamous cell carcinoma. V and J are TRBV6-1 and TRBJ1-4; 7 nucleotides agree with TRBD1. CDR3 residues: CASSQGGTNEKLFF. The CDR3, as DNA: TGTGCCAGCAGTCAGGGGGGCACTAATGAAAAACTGTTTTTT.